This T cell receptor beta chain was found in a study of blood T cells in healthy people across ages. From germline, CDR1 is DFQATT and CDR2 SNEGSKA (reference sequence). This CDR3 is 15 amino acids long. V shed 5 bases and J shed 4 bases, with 19 bases lying between them. The authors ran a second PCR of roughly 6 to 11 cycles using a sample-barcoded 5' primer and a J-beta primer mix. MiXCR was run by TCRdb on the 5' RACE reads, yielding one entry per CDR3 protein. The table lists hundreds of thousands of distinct CDR3 sequences, about 48% of them singletons. The chain recombines TRBV20-1 with TRBJ2-3; weak D call: TRBD2 (6 bases). The sequence was obtained from a man aged 25-45 years in good health. The sequencing sample was made of blood. CDR3: CSAAGGRGISDTQYF. The CDR3 coding sequence is TGCAGTGCTGCCGGCGGTCGGGGGATCTCAGATACGCAGTATTTT.